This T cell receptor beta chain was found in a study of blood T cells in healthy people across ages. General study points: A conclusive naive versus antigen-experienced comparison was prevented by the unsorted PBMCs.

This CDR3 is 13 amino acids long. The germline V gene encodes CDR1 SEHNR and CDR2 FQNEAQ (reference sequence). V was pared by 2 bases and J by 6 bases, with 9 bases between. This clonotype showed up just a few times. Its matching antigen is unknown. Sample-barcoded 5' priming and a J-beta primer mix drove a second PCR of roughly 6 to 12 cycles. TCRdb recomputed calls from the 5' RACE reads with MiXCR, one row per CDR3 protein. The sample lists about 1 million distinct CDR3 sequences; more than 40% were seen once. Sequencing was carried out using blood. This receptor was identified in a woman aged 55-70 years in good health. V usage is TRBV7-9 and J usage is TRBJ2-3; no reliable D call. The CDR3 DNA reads TGTGCCAGCAGCTTAACGGCCCGGGATACGCAGTATTTT. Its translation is CASSLTARDTQYF.